The entry below gives a single T cell receptor (beta chain) sequence along with its context. Its matching antigen is unknown. A multiplex PCR was run with 60 Vbeta primers and 13 Jbeta primers. The table came from immunoSEQ multiplex PCR; TCRdb's copy has only in-frame clones and leaves some out. The sample holds 150,000 to 200,000 clones, approximately 81% seen once. This specimen belongs to a study of cytomegalovirus exposure and HLA in healthy donors. Study outcomes and limitations: Trimming of TCR beta V- and J-genes showed a link, identified in a later analysis, to a missense DCLRE1C variant. Presence/absence comparisons presumed near-even sequencing depth among donors.

Germline V gives CDR1 MGHRA, CDR2 YSYEKL. V gave up 3 bases and J gave up 6 bases; unmatched junction bases: 14. The CDR3 is 20 residues long. The receptor comes from a man aged 45 to 65 in good health and CMV-seropositive. The chain recombines TRBV4-1 with TRBJ2-2, with 15 bases identical to TRBD2. The sample taken for sequencing was PBMCs. The CDR3 is CASSHPGLAGGRGKAGELFF. The CDR3 DNA follows: TGCGCCAGCAGCCATCCTGGACTAGCGGGGGGGCGGGGGAAGGCCGGGGAGCTGTTTTTT.